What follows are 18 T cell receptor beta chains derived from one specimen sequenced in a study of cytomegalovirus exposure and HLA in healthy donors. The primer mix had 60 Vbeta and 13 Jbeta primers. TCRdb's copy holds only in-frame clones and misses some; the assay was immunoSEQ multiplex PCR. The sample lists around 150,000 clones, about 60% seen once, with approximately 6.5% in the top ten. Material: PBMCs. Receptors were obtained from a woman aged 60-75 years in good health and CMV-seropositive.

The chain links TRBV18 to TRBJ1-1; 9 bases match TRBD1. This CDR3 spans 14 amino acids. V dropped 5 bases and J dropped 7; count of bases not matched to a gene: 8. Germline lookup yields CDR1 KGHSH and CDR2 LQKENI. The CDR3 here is CASSWGQGMGEAFF. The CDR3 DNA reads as TGTGCCAGCTCATGGGGACAGGGCATGGGTGAAGCTTTCTTT.

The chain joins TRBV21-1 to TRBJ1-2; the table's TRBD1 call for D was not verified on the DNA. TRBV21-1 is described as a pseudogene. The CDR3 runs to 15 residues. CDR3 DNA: TGTGATGACAGGGCCGATCATTTTATCAACTATGGCTACACCTTC. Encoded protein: CDDRADHFINYGYTF.

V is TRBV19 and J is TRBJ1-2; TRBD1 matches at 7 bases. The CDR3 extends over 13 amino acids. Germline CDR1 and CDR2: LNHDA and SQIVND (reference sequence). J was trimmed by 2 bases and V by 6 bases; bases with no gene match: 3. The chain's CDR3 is CASSQTGNYGYTF. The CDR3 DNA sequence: TGTGCCAGTAGCCAGACAGGGAACTATGGCTACACCTTC.

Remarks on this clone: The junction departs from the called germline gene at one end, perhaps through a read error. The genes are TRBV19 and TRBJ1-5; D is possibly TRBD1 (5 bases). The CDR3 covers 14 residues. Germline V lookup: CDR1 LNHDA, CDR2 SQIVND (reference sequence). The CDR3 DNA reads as TGTGCCAGCAGTAGGGGCGGTTTGGATCAGCCCCAGCATTTT. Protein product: CASSRGGLDQPQHF.

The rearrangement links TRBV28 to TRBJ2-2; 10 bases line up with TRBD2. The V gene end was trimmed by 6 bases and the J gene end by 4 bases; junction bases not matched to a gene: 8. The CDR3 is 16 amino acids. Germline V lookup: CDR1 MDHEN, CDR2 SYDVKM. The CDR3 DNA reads TGTGCCAGCAGCCAACTAGCGGGACTAGCCACCGGGGAGCTGTTTTTT. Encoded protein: CASSQLAGLATGELFF. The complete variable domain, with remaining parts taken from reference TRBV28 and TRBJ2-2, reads DVKVTQSSRYLVKRTGEKVFLECVQDMDHENMFWYRQDPGLGLRLIYFSYDVKMKEKGDIPEGYSVSREKKERFSLILESASTNQTSMYLCASSQLAGLATGELFFGEGSRLTVL.

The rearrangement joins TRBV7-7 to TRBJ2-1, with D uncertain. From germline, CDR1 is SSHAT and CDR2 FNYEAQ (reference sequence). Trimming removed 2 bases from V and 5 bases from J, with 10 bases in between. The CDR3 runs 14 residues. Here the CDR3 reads CASSLTGGHNEQFF. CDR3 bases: TGTGCCAGCAGCTTAACGGGTGGCCACAATGAGCAGTTCTTC.

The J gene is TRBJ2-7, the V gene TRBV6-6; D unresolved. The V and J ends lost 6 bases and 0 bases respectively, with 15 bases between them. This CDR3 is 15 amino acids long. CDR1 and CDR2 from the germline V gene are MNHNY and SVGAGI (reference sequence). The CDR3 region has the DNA TGTGCCAGCAGGTTCGGCGGCGCCCCCTCCTACGAGCAGTACTTC. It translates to CASRFGGAPSYEQYF.

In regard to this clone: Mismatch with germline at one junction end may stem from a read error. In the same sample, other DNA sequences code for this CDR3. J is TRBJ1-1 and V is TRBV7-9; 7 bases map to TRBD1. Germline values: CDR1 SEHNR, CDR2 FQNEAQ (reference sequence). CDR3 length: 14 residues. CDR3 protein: CASSSQQGYTEAFF. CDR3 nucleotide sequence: TGTGCCAGCAGCTCACAACAGGGGTACACTGAGGCTTTCTTT.

As DNA, the CDR3 is TGTGCCAGTACCCTGGCCAGGGGCAATCAGCCCCAGCATTTT. It translates to CASTLARGNQPQHF. The rearrangement uses TRBV19 and TRBJ1-5, with D possibly being TRBD1 (5 bases). CDR1 and CDR2 (germline): LNHDA, SQIVND (reference sequence). V was clipped by 7 bases and J by 2 bases, with 12 bases between them. The CDR3 spans 14 residues.

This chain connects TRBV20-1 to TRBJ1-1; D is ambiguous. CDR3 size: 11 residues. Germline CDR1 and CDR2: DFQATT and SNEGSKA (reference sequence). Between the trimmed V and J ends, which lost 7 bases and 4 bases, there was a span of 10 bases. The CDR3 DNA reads TGCAGTGTTCCGAGGCCCACTGAAGCTTTCTTT. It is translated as CSVPRPTEAFF.

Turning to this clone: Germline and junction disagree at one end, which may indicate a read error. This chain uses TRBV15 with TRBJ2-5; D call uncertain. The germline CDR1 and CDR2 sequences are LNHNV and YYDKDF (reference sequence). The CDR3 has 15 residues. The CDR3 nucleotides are TGTGCCATCAGCAGAGATCGCGCGTTTGAAGAGACCCAGTACTTC. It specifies CAISRDRAFEETQYF.

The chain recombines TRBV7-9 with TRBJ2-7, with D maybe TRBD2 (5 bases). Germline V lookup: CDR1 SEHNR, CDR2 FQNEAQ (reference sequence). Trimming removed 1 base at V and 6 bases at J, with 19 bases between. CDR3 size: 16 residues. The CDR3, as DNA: TGTGCCAGCAGCTTAGGCACGAGAACCCTAGCACCCGAGCAGTACTTC. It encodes CASSLGTRTLAPEQYF.

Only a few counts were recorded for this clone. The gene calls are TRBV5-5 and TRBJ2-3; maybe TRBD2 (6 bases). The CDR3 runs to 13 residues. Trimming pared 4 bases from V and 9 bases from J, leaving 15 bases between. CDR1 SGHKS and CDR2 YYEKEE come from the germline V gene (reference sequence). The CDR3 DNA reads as TGTGCCAGCAGCACCGGGACTCACGGGACGCAGTATTTT. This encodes CASSTGTHGTQYF.

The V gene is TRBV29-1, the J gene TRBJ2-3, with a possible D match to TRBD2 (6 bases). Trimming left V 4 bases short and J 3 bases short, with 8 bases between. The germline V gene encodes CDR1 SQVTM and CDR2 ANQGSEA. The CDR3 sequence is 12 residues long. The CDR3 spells CSVVGGTDTQYF. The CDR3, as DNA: TGCAGCGTTGTCGGAGGGACAGATACGCAGTATTTT.

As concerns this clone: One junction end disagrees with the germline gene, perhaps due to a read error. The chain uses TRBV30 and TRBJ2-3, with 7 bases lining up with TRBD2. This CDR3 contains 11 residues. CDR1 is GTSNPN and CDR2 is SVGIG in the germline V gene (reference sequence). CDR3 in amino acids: CGGSVSDTQYF. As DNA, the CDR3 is TGCGGGGGGAGCGTGTCAGATACGCAGTATTTT.

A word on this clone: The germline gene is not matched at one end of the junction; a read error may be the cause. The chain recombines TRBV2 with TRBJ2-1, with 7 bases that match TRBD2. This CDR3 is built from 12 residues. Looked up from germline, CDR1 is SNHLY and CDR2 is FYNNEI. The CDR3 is CASSAQAGEQLF. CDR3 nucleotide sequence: TGTGCCAGCAGTGCCCAGGCGGGGGAGCAGCTCTTC. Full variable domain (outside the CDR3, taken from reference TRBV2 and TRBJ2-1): EPEVTQTPSHQVTQMGQEVILRCVPISNHLYFYWYRQILGQKVEFLVSFYNNEISEKSEIFDDQFSVERPDGSNFTLKIRSTKLEDSAMYFCASSAQAGEQLFGPGTRLTVL.

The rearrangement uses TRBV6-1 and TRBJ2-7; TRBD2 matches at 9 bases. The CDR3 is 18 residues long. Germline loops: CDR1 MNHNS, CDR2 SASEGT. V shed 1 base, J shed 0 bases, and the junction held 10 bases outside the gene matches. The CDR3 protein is CASSEVLSGGFGSYEQYF. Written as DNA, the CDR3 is TGTGCCAGCAGTGAAGTTCTTAGCGGGGGTTTCGGCTCCTACGAGCAGTACTTC.

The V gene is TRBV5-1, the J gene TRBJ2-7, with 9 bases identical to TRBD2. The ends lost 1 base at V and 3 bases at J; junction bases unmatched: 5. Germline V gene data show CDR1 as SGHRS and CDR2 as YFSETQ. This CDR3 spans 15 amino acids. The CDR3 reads CASSLTRGGGYEQYF. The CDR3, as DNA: TGCGCCAGCAGCTTGACTCGCGGGGGGGGCTACGAGCAGTACTTC.